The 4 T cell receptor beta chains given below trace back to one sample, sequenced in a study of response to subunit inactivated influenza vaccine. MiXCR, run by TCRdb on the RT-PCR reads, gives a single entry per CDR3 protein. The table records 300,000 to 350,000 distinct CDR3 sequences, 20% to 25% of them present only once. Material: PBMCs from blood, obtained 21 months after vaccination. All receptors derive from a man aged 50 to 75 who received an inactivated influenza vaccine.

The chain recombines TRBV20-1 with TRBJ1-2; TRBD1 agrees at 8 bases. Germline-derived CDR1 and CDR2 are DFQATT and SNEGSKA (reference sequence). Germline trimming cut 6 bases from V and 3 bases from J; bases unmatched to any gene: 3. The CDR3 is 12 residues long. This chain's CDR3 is CSAQTGDYGYTF. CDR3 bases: TGCAGTGCCCAGACAGGGGACTATGGCTACACCTTC.

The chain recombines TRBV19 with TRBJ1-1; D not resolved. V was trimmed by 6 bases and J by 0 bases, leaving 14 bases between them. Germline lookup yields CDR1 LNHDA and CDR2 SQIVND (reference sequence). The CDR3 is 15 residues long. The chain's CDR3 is CASRSETGMNTEAFF. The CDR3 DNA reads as TGTGCCAGTAGGTCGGAGACTGGCATGAACACTGAAGCTTTCTTT.

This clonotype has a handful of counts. Here the CDR3 reads CASRRGDTQYF. CDR3 sequence (DNA): TGTGCCAGCAGACGAGGGGATACGCAGTATTTT. The gene calls are TRBV6-6 and TRBJ2-3; a weak D match, TRBD2 (5 bases). Germline V gene lookup returns CDR1 MNHNY and CDR2 SVGAGI (reference sequence). V was clipped by 6 bases and J by 6 bases, with 7 bases between them. This CDR3 is 11 amino acids long.

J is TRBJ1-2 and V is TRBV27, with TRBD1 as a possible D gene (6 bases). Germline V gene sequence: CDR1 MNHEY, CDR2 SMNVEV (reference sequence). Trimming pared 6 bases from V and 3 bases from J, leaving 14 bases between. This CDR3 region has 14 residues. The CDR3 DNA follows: TGTGCCAGCAGCAGAAGACAGGAAGACTATGGCTACACCTTC. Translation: CASSRRQEDYGYTF.